The entry below describes one TCR beta chain. No cognate antigen has been identified for it. No much larger clone is present one base from it, and per-base qualities are unavailable. TCRbeta CDR3 regions were amplified from genomic DNA using the immunoSEQ Assay, a bias-controlled multiplex PCR. The study's processing was this. The number of nucleated cells in each sample was estimated from the amplification of reference gene primers within the assay. To quantify the absolute abundance of each unique TCRbeta CDR3 rearrangement, sequence reads were collapsed and filtered. Productive Simpson clonality was computed per sample as the square root of Simpson's diversity index over productive rearrangements. The table comes from immuneACCESS by way of TCRdb, which keeps in-frame sequences with V and J called. Part of the clones is missing from these tables; in studies checked, under half for an unresolved V gene and the rest for unknown reasons. V, J and clone size reflect that table, while D and trimming were determined from the DNA. In this sample the table shows roughly 700,000 clones, 85% to 90% of which occur a single time. The leading ten clones occupy 0.2% to 0.3% of the sample.

Collaborating institutions collected whole blood in K2EDTA tubes following their own protocols. For TCRbeta analysis, collaborators shipped samples in one of three forms: frozen whole blood, isolated PBMCs, or DNA extracted from either of those sample types. The entry originates in a study of blood T cell repertoires in COVID-19 (dated by TCRdb to about 2020). Some background on the complete study: Samples from collaborators originated in the United States, Italy and Spain and spanned both the acute and convalescent phases of COVID-19. The prospective study material was composed of cDNA or gDNA derived from T cells, B-cell-depleted T cells, or PBMCs. The dataset comprised deeply sampled blood TCRbeta repertoires from subjects exposed to, actively infected with, or recovered from COVID-19. The repertoires were made available in a free public database intended to serve as a resource for research on the immune response to SARS-CoV-2. Samples were obtained from the ongoing ImmuneRACE study (first 160 participants) and from over a thousand subjects provided by 6 global collaborators. Sample metadata almost always included a de-identified subject ID, COVID-19 status, age in years and sex. Where HLA class I and class II types were available, the types were taken from metadata supplied by the sample provider, not from assay-based typing. The full study reports these points: The amount of clinical and demographic metadata varied by source and participant and was provided uncurated.

The sample consisted of peripheral blood. This TCR came from a woman under 30 with acute or convalescent COVID-19.

The DNA sequence is given as TGCGCCAGCAGCCCCCGTGGTGCTAGCGGACAAGAGACCCAGTACTTC. Its protein reads: CASSPRGASGQETQYF. Here the chain combines TRBV4-1 and TRBJ2-5, with 7 central nucleotides matching TRBD2. Including the terminal cysteine and phenylalanine, the CDR3 comprises 16 residues. Left in the record is the CDR3 DNA by itself, 48 bases read in frame from the first base. V is pruned by 4 bases and J by 2 bases, leaving 10 bases of the junction without a gene match. CDR1 and CDR2 (MGHRA, YSYEKL) derive from the germline V gene.